The clone carrying this T cell receptor beta chain was detected ten times or more. Its target is unknown. This sample is drawn from a study of T cell repertoires in cytomegalovirus infection. Study background: Public TCR beta signature analysis indicated the presence of both CMV infection and matching HLA type.

MiXCR, applied by TCRdb to the reads, yields one record per CDR3 protein. Seen here are under 600,000 distinct CDR3 sequences, about 17% observed once, and the top ten hold 20% to 30%. There are 13 residues in the CDR3. Trimming took off 2 bases at V and 4 bases at J, with 8 bases between the two ends. From germline, CDR1 is SGHVS and CDR2 FQNEAQ. Study-level findings and limits: Identification of carriers of CMV plus the relevant HLA was performed using cumulative public TCR beta family frequency.

This clonotype was sampled from a human donor in good health (CMV status not recorded). Some clones in this sample may be carry-over from other donors' samples. Material: CD8+ T cells from PBMCs. This rearrangement joins TRBV7-8 to TRBJ2-5, with D possibly TRBD1 on 5 matching bases. The CDR3 reads CASSLSRVETQYF. In DNA form, the CDR3 reads TGTGCCAGCAGCTTATCCAGGGTAGAGACCCAGTACTTC.